What follows is one T cell receptor (beta chain) and its context. This sample is drawn from a study of blood T cell repertoires in COVID-19. Study as a whole: Spain, Italy and the United States supplied samples that represented acute and convalescent COVID-19.

V dropped 4 bases and J dropped 7 bases, with 5 bases sitting between them. This CDR3 comprises 11 residues. From germline, CDR1 is LGHDT and CDR2 YNNKEL (reference sequence). As originally analysed: For nucleated cells, counts were estimated from reference gene primer amplification. Profiled with immunoSEQ multiplex PCR; TCRdb holds only in-frame clones, not every one. V, J and clone size are taken as reported in that table, and D and trimming were inferred from the DNA itself. The profile covers over 150,000 clones, with around 83% appearing a single time and roughly 19% taken by the ten largest. Input material: peripheral blood. The rearrangement uses TRBV3-1 (or the pseudogene TRBV3-2) and TRBJ2-1, with D unclear. This receptor was identified in a woman in her 70s who had recovered from COVID-19. CDR3 sequence reads: CASSPRNEQFF. Here the CDR3 DNA reads TGTGCCAGCAGCCCCCGGAATGAGCAGTTCTTC.